This TCR beta chain was found in a study of cytomegalovirus exposure and HLA in healthy donors. Note on this clone: Its specificity is not known.

Findings of the study overall: In a later analysis, TCR beta V- and J-gene trimming was associated with a missense DCLRE1C variant.

PCR amplification relied on 60 Vbeta primers (plus 13 Jbeta primers). Some clones are missing from TCRdb's copy, which holds only in-frame ones; the method was immunoSEQ multiplex PCR. Of approximately 150,000 clones listed, around 79% were seen once; the top ten hold 5% to 6.5%. V lost 10 bases, J lost 5 bases, and 12 bases stayed unmatched. The CDR3 loop spans 14 amino acids. The germline V gene encodes CDR1 ENHRY and CDR2 SYGVKD. The source is a man in his fifties in good health and CMV-seropositive. The J gene is TRBJ2-3, the V gene TRBV10-3, with 7 positions matching TRBD1. The sample was PBMCs. This CDR3 is CATRRDTGVDTQYF. CDR3 DNA sequence: TGTGCCACCCGCCGCGACACAGGGGTAGATACGCAGTATTTT.